Sequencing of this T cell receptor beta chain was carried out in a study of CD4 T cells in relation to SARS-CoV-2 and coronaviruses. The wider study: TCR beta CDR3s were sequenced after roughly ten-day antigen culture of PBMCs. The HLA restriction of the shared crossreactive spike epitopes was mapped. Notes on the study in general: This crossreactivity analysis covered spike protein alone, no other viral proteins.

Method: immunoSEQ multiplex PCR; TCRdb's copy keeps in-frame clones and lacks some. Here the sample spans about 36,000 clones, approximately 80% being singletons. For this clone: The antigen is unknown.

CDR1 and CDR2 (germline): MNHEY, SVGAGI. V dropped 6 bases and J dropped 5 bases, with 13 bases sitting between them. CDR3 length equals 13 residues. Fewer than 130,000 naive or memory CD4+ cells were cultured with CEF peptides for approximately eleven days. The sequence was obtained from an adult with COVID-19. Source material: memory CD4+ T cells from PBMCs, cultured in vitro. The chain uses TRBV6-5 and TRBJ2-5; D possibly uses TRBD1 or TRBD2 (5 bases each). The DNA for the CDR3 is TGTGCCAGCAGCAGGGCGGGCGGGGAGACCCAGTACTTC. This sequence encodes CASSRAGGETQYF.